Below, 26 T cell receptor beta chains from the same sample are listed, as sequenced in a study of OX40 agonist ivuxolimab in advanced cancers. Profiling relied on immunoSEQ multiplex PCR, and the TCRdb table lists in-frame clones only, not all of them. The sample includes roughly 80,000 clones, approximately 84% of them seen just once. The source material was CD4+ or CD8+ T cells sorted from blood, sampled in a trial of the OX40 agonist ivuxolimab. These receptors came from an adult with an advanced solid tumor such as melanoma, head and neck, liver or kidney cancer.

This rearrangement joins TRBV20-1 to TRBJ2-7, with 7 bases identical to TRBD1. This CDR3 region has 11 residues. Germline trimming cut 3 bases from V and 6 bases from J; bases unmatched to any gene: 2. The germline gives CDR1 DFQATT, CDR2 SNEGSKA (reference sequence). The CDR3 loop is CSARDRREQYF. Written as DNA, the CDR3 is TGCAGTGCTAGGGACAGGCGCGAGCAGTACTTC.

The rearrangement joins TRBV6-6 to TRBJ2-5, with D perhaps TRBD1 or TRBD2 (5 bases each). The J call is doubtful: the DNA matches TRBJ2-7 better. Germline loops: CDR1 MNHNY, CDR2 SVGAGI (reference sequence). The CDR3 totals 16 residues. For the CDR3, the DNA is TGTGCCAGCAGTTACTCTACCGGGACGGACTCCTACGAGCAGTACTTC. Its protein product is CASSYSTGTDSYEQYF.

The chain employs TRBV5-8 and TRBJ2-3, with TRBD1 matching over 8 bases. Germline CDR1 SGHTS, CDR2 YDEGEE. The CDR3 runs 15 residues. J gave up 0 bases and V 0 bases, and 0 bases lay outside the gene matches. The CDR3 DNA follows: TGTGCCAGCAGCTTGGGACAGGGGAGCACAGATACGCAGTATTTT. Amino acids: CASSLGQGSTDTQYF.

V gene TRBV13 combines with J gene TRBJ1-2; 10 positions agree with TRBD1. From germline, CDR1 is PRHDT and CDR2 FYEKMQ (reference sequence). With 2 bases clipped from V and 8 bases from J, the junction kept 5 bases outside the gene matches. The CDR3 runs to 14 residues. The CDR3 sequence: CASSLTDRGSGYTF. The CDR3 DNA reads TGTGCCAGCAGCTTAACGGACAGGGGGAGCGGCTACACCTTC.

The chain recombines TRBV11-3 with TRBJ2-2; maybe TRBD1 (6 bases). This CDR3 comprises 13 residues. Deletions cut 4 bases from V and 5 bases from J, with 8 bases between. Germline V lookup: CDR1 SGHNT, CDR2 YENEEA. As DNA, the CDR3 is TGTGCCAGCAGCTCAGGGGATACCGGGGAGCTGTTTTTT. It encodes CASSSGDTGELFF.

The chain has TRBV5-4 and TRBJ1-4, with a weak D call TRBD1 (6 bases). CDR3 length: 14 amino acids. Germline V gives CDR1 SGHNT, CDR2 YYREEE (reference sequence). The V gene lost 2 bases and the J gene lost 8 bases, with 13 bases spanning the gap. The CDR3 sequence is CASSLAGEVEKLFF. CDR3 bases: TGTGCCAGCAGCTTAGCAGGGGAAGTCGAAAAACTGTTTTTT.

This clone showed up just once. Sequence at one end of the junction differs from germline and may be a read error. The CDR3 protein is CAGSQGRTGNNQPQHF. CDR3 DNA: TGCGCCGGCAGCCAAGGAAGAACAGGCAACAATCAGCCCCAGCATTTT. The chain uses TRBV4-3 and TRBJ1-5; perhaps TRBD1 as D (5 bases). The CDR3 loop spans 16 amino acids. CDR1 is LGHNA, CDR2 YSLEER, per germline.

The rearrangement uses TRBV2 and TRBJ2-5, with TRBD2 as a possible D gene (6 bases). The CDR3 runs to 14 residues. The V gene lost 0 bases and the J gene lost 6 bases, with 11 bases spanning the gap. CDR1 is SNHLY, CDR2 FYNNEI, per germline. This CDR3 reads CASSEAAGLQTQYF. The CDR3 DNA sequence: TGTGCCAGCAGTGAAGCGGCGGGATTACAGACCCAGTACTTC.

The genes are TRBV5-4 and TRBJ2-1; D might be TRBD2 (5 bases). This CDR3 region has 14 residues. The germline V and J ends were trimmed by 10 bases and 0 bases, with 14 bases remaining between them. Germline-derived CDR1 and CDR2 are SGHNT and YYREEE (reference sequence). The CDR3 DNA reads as TGTGCCGGAGCGGACGCACGCTCCTACAATGAGCAGTTCTTC. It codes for CAGADARSYNEQFF. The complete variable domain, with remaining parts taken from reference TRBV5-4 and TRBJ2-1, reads ETGVTQSPTHLIKTRGQQVTLRCSSQSGHNTVSWYQQALGQGPQFIFQYYREEENGRGNFPPRFSGLQFPNYSSELNVNALELDDSALYLCAGADARSYNEQFFGPGTRLTVL.

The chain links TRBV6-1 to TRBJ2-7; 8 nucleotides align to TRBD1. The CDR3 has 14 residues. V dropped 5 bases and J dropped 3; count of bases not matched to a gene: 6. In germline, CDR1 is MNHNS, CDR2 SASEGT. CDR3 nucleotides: TGTGCCAGCAGTCCCGGACAGGGCCTCTACGAGCAGTACTTC. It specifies CASSPGQGLYEQYF.

CDR3 nucleotides: TGTGCCAGCAGGCCCGGCTACGAGCAGTACTTC. Translating gives CASRPGYEQYF. The chain carries TRBV2 and TRBJ2-7; D is ambiguous. Germline assignment: CDR1 SNHLY and CDR2 FYNNEI. Trimming took 6 bases from V and 3 from J, leaving 6 bases between them. The CDR3 extends over 11 amino acids.

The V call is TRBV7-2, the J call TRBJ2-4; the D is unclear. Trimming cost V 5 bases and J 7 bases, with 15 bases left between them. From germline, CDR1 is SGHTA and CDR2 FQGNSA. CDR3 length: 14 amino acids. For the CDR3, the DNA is TGTGCCAGCAGCCTATACGTCGGTGCCAACATTCAGTACTTC. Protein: CASSLYVGANIQYF.

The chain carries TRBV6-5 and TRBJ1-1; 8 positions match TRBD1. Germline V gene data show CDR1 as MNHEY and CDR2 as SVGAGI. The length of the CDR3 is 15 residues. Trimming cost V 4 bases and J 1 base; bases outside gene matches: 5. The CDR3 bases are TGTGCCAGCAGTTTGACAGGGGTTCCGAACACTGAAGCTTTCTTT. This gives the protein CASSLTGVPNTEAFF.

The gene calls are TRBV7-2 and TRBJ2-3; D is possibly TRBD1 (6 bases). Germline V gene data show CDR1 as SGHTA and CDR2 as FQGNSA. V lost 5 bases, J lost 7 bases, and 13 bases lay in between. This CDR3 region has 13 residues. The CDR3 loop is CASSDYRENTQYF. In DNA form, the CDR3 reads TGTGCCAGCAGCGACTACAGGGAGAATACGCAGTATTTT.

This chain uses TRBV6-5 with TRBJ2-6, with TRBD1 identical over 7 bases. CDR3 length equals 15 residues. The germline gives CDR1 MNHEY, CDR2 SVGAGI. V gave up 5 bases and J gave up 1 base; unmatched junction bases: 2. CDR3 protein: CASSARGSGANVLTF. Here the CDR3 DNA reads TGTGCCAGCAGTGCCAGGGGGTCTGGGGCCAACGTCCTGACTTTC.

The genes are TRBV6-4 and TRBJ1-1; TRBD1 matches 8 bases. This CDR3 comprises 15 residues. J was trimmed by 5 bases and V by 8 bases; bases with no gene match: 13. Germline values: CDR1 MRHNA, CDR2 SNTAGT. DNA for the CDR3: TGTGCCAGCGGGAGGGGCAGGGGGCATGGGACTGAAGCTTTCTTT. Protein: CASGRGRGHGTEAFF.

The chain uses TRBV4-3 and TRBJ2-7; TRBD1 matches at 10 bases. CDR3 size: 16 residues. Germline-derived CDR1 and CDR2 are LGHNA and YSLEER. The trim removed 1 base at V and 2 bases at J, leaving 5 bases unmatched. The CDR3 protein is CASSQGGTGAPYEQYF. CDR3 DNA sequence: TGCGCCAGCAGCCAAGGAGGGACAGGGGCCCCCTACGAGCAGTACTTC.

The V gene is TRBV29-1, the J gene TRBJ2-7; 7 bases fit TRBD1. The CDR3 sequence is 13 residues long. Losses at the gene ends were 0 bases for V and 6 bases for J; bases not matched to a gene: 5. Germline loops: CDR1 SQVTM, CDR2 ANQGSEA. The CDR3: CSVEDTTGSEQYF. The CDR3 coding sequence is TGCAGCGTTGAAGATACGACAGGGAGCGAGCAGTACTTC.

The CDR3 sequence is CAISNRGGQPQHF. CDR3 bases: TGTGCCATCTCCAACAGGGGAGGGCAGCCCCAGCATTTT. The V and J genes are TRBV6-6 and TRBJ1-5; TRBD1 matches 7 bases. J gave up 7 bases and V 10 bases, and 10 bases lay outside the gene matches. CDR3 size: 13 residues. Germline V gives CDR1 MNHNY, CDR2 SVGAGI (reference sequence).

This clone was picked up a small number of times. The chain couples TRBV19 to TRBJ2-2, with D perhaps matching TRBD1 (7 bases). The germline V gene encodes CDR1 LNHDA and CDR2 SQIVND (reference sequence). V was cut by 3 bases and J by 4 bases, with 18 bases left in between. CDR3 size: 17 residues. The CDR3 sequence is CASSIRWRGRGTGELFF. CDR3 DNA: TGTGCCAGTAGTATTAGATGGAGGGGGCGTGGCACCGGGGAGCTGTTTTTT.

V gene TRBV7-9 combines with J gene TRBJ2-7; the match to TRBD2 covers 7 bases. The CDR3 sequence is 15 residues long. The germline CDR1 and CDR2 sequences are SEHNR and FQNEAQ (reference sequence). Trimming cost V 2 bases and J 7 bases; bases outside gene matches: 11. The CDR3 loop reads CASSLLVGGGGEQYF. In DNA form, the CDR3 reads TGTGCCAGCAGCTTATTAGTCGGCGGGGGTGGAGAGCAGTACTTC.

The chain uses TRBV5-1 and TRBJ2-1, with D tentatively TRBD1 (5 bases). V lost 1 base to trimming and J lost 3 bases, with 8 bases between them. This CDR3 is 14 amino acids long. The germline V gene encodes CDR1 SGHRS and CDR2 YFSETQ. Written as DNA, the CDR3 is TGCGCCAGCAGCTTGACAGGTGACTACAATGAGCAGTTCTTC. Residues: CASSLTGDYNEQFF.

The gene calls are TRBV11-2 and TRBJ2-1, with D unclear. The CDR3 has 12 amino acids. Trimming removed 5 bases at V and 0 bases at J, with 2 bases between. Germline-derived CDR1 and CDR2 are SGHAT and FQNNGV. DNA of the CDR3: TGTGCCAGCAGCATCTCCTACAATGAGCAGTTCTTC. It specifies CASSISYNEQFF.

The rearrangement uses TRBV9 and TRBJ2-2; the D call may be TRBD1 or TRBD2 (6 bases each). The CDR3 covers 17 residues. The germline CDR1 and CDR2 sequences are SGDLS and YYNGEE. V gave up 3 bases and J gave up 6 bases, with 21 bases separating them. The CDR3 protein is CASSAENPGASPGELFF. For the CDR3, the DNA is TGTGCCAGCAGCGCCGAAAATCCGGGGGCCTCCCCCGGGGAGCTGTTTTTT.

CDR3 residues: CASSPGTSGRAGKNIQYF. The DNA of the CDR3 is TGTGCCAGTAGTCCGGGGACTAGCGGGAGGGCCGGCAAAAACATTCAGTACTTC. The chain joins TRBV19 to TRBJ2-4; 16 nucleotides align to TRBD2. CDR3 length equals 18 residues. The V segment lost 5 bases and the J segment 3 bases; nucleotides outside the gene matches: 7. Looked up from germline, CDR1 is LNHDA and CDR2 is SQIVND (reference sequence). The variable domain in full, completed from reference TRBV19 and TRBJ2-4, reads DGGITQSPKYLFRKEGQNVTLSCEQNLNHDAMYWYRQDPGQGLRLIYYSQIVNDFQKGDIAEGYSVSREKKESFPLTVTSAQKNPTAFYLCASSPGTSGRAGKNIQYFGAGTRLSVL.

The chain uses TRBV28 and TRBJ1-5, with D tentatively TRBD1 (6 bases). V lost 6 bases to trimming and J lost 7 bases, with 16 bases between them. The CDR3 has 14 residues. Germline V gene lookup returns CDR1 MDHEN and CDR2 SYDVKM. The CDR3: CASRPNRVPQPQHF. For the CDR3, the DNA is TGTGCCAGCAGACCGAACAGGGTTCCACAGCCCCAGCATTTT.